The 26 T cell receptor beta chains given below trace back to one sample, sequenced in a study of blood T cell repertoires in COVID-19. Data came from immunoSEQ multiplex PCR; TCRdb stores just in-frame clones and leaves some out. This repertoire shows roughly 260,000 clones, about 89% found once; its top ten account for 1.2%. The sequenced sample was PBMCs or T cells enriched from blood (not recorded which). Receptors originate from a human donor in a cohort exposed to, infected with or recovered from COVID-19 (not recorded which). The donor label of this sample is uncertain.

In DNA form, the CDR3 reads TGTGCCAGCAGTACCCAGGGGGAGCAGTTCTTC. It codes for CASSTQGEQFF. The chain employs TRBV27 and TRBJ2-1; tentative D call: TRBD1 (6 bases). Germline V gene lookup returns CDR1 MNHEY and CDR2 SMNVEV (reference sequence). This CDR3 is built from 11 residues. Trimming stripped 5 bases from V and 10 bases from J, with 9 bases between.

This clone turned up a few times. This chain connects TRBV19 to TRBJ2-1; 7 bases are a match to TRBD1. The J segment lost 6 bases and the V segment lost 5 bases, leaving 7 bases of the junction unmatched. The germline V gene encodes CDR1 LNHDA and CDR2 SQIVND (reference sequence). The CDR3 contains 14 residues. The chain's CDR3 is CASSRTGTFNEQFF. CDR3 nucleotides: TGTGCCAGTAGTCGGACAGGCACTTTCAATGAGCAGTTCTTC.

V is TRBV7-6 and J is TRBJ1-1; D is perhaps TRBD1 (5 bases). Germline assignment: CDR1 SGHVS and CDR2 FNYEAQ. The CDR3 contains 14 residues. The ends were cut back, 2 bases at V and 0 bases at J, with 7 bases in the middle. CDR3 residues: CASSLQGMNTEAFF. DNA for the CDR3: TGTGCCAGCAGCTTACAGGGAATGAACACTGAAGCTTTCTTT.

The chain uses TRBV5-1 and TRBJ1-1; D call uncertain. Germline CDR1 SGHRS, CDR2 YFSETQ. Trimming took 7 bases from V and 7 from J, leaving 14 bases between them. This CDR3 has 12 amino acids. CDR3 amino acids: CASLAPGGEAFF. Here the CDR3 DNA reads TGCGCCAGCCTTGCCCCCGGCGGTGAAGCTTTCTTT.

The V and J genes are TRBV9 and TRBJ2-5, with 12 bases matching TRBD2. V was clipped by 2 bases and J by 2 bases; unmatched bases: 10. The CDR3 is 18 residues long. Germline loops: CDR1 SGDLS, CDR2 YYNGEE. The CDR3 DNA reads as TGTGCCAGCAGCGTCGGAACTAGCGGGGGGCCTCTGCAAGAGACCCAGTACTTC. It is translated as CASSVGTSGGPLQETQYF.

The CDR3 sequence: CSVEDLSGNFETQYF. The CDR3 nucleotides read TGCAGCGTTGAAGATCTTTCCGGGAATTTTGAGACCCAGTACTTC. The chain uses TRBV29-1 and TRBJ2-5; maybe TRBD2 (5 bases). The germline V gene encodes CDR1 SQVTM and CDR2 ANQGSEA. The CDR3 is 15 residues long. Trimming removed 0 bases at V and 5 bases at J, with 16 bases between.

The chain carries TRBV14 and TRBJ1-1; 7 positions match TRBD1. Looked up from germline, CDR1 is SGHDN and CDR2 is FVKESK. CDR3 length: 14 amino acids. With 0 bases clipped from V and 11 bases from J, the junction kept 9 bases outside the gene matches. The CDR3 spells CASSQDPQGVRAFF. The CDR3 coding sequence is TGTGCCAGCAGCCAAGATCCGCAGGGGGTAAGGGCTTTCTTT.

There are a few counts of this clone. This chain connects TRBV6-5 to TRBJ1-2; D ambiguous. The germline CDR1 and CDR2 sequences are MNHEY and SVGAGI. V was cut by 4 bases and J by 3 bases, with 12 bases left in between. The length of the CDR3 is 14 residues. The CDR3 region is CASSFGSRDYGYTF. The CDR3 DNA sequence: TGTGCCAGCAGTTTCGGGTCCCGGGACTATGGCTACACCTTC.

This chain links TRBV19 with TRBJ2-5, with 8 nucleotides matching TRBD2. CDR3 length: 15 residues. J was trimmed by 1 base and V by 1 base; bases with no gene match: 2. Germline V gene data show CDR1 as LNHDA and CDR2 as SQIVND (reference sequence). The CDR3 DNA is TGTGCCAGTAGTATAGCGGGGGGGCCCCAAGAGACCCAGTACTTC. This codes for CASSIAGGPQETQYF.

This clone has just a few counts. The V gene is TRBV19, the J gene TRBJ2-2, with 7 nucleotides matching TRBD1. V was clipped by 6 bases and J by 0 bases; unmatched bases: 7. Germline assignment: CDR1 LNHDA and CDR2 SQIVND (reference sequence). CDR3 size: 16 residues. CDR3 sequence (DNA): TGTGCCAGTAGCCCAAGACAGGGCGCGAACACCGGGGAGCTGTTTTTT. Encoded protein: CASSPRQGANTGELFF.

V and J are TRBV20-1 and TRBJ2-3; TRBD2 matches at 7 bases. V dropped 3 bases and J dropped 2; count of bases not matched to a gene: 5. Germline values: CDR1 DFQATT, CDR2 SNEGSKA (reference sequence). The CDR3 consists of 14 residues. CDR3 sequence: CSASSAGDTDTQYF. The CDR3, as DNA: TGCAGTGCTAGTAGTGCGGGGGACACAGATACGCAGTATTTT.

The gene calls are TRBV4-3 and TRBJ1-1, with a possible D match to TRBD1 (5 bases). The germline CDR1 and CDR2 sequences are LGHNA and YSLEER. The CDR3 is 15 amino acids. V dropped 0 bases and J dropped 1 base, with 9 bases sitting between them. The CDR3 protein is CASSQEARGNTEAFF. DNA of the CDR3: TGCGCCAGCAGCCAAGAAGCTAGGGGGAACACTGAAGCTTTCTTT.

The CDR3 bases are TGTGCCAGCGATCCGTCCGGGGGAACCGGGGAGCTGTTTTTT. Translating gives CASDPSGGTGELFF. The rearrangement uses TRBV19 and TRBJ2-2, with D possibly TRBD2 on 6 matching bases. V was clipped by 9 bases and J by 5 bases, with 16 bases between them. This CDR3 comprises 14 residues. Germline CDR1 is LNHDA and CDR2 is SQIVND (reference sequence).

The rearrangement uses TRBV7-2 and TRBJ2-2; D is perhaps TRBD2 (5 bases). The CDR3 has 14 residues. CDR1 SGHTA and CDR2 FQGNSA come from the germline V gene. The V gene lost 5 bases and the J gene lost 3 bases, with 10 bases spanning the gap. The CDR3 DNA follows: TGTGCCAGCAGCCCATCGGGATACACCGGGGAGCTGTTTTTT. It translates to CASSPSGYTGELFF.

The DNA of the CDR3 is TGCGCCAGCAGCCAATCGTCTGGACAGTATAATTCACCCCTCCACTTT. Residues: CASSQSSGQYNSPLHF. The gene calls are TRBV4-3 and TRBJ1-6; weak D call: TRBD1 (6 bases). The CDR3 extends over 16 amino acids. V dropped 2 bases and J dropped 4 bases, with 12 bases sitting between them. Germline CDR1 reads LGHNA; CDR2 reads YSLEER.

V usage is TRBV4-1 and J usage is TRBJ2-7, with D tentatively TRBD1 (5 bases). In germline, CDR1 is MGHRA, CDR2 YSYEKL. Trimming removed 1 base from V and 5 bases from J, with 15 bases in between. This CDR3 is built from 15 residues. The DNA for the CDR3 is TGCGCCAGCAGCCAAGTGGGGCAGGGTCTGGACGAGCAGTACTTC. Translation: CASSQVGQGLDEQYF.

CDR3 amino acids: CASSWAGGQGDTQYF. In DNA form, the CDR3 reads TGTGCCAGCAGCTGGGCCGGGGGGCAGGGAGATACGCAGTATTTT. This chain uses TRBV9 with TRBJ2-3; a possible D gene is TRBD2 (7 bases). The CDR3 length is 15 residues. V was pared by 4 bases and J by 5 bases, with 17 bases between. In germline, CDR1 is SGDLS, CDR2 YYNGEE. Looking up the rest from reference TRBV9 and TRBJ2-3 gives the full variable domain: DSGVTQTPKHLITATGQRVTLRCSPRSGDLSVYWYQQSLDQGLQFLIQYYNGEERAKGNILERFSAQQFPDLHSELNLSSLELGDSALYFCASSWAGGQGDTQYFGPGTRLTVL.

The chain employs TRBV27 and TRBJ2-2, with D possibly being TRBD2 (6 bases). V gave up 4 bases and J gave up 2 bases, with 14 bases separating them. Germline V CDR1 and CDR2: MNHEY, SMNVEV (reference sequence). This CDR3 spans 16 amino acids. CDR3 DNA sequence: TGTGCCAGCAGTTCCGGACTATTGTATAACACCGGGGAGCTGTTTTTT. Its translation is CASSSGLLYNTGELFF.

The gene calls are TRBV13 and TRBJ2-7; TRBD1 agrees at 7 bases. Germline-derived CDR1 and CDR2 are PRHDT and FYEKMQ (reference sequence). V gave up 0 bases and J gave up 3 bases; unmatched junction bases: 5. The CDR3 contains 15 residues. DNA for the CDR3: TGTGCCAGCAGCTTAGGGGACAGGTCCCTCTACGAGCAGTACTTC. It encodes CASSLGDRSLYEQYF. The variable domain in full, with the rest retrieved from reference TRBV13 and TRBJ2-7, is AAGVIQSPRHLIKEKRETATLKCYPIPRHDTVYWYQQGPGQDPQFLISFYEKMQSDKGSIPDRFSAQQFSDYHSELNMSSLELGDSALYFCASSLGDRSLYEQYFGPGTRLTVT.

The chain carries TRBV19 and TRBJ2-3, with a weak D call TRBD1 (6 bases). Germline V gene data show CDR1 as LNHDA and CDR2 as SQIVND (reference sequence). The CDR3 sequence is 14 residues long. The germline V and J ends were trimmed by 10 bases and 5 bases, with 19 bases remaining between them. CDR3 in amino acids: CAISLTTGGDTQYF. CDR3 sequence (DNA): TGTGCCATTTCGCTGACGACAGGCGGAGATACGCAGTATTTT.

The chain recombines TRBV12-3 or TRBV12-4 with TRBJ1-1; D call uncertain. V lost 6 bases and J 5 bases, leaving 10 bases between the germline ends. CDR3 length equals 12 residues. The CDR3 bases are TGTGCCAGCAGGGCCTCGGGAACTGAAGCTTTCTTT. As protein: CASRASGTEAFF.

The chain uses TRBV9 and TRBJ1-4, with no clear D. Germline-derived CDR1 and CDR2 are SGDLS and YYNGEE. The germline V and J ends were trimmed by 0 bases and 7 bases, with 10 bases remaining between them. The CDR3 has 14 residues. The CDR3 reads CASSVEEVGEKLFF. In nucleotides, the CDR3 is TGTGCCAGCAGCGTAGAGGAGGTTGGTGAAAAACTGTTTTTT.

J is TRBJ2-4 and V is TRBV25-1; D call uncertain. The CDR3 spans 17 residues. Germline CDR1 and CDR2: MGHDK and SYGVNS. V lost 1 base and J 2 bases, leaving 15 bases between the germline ends. CDR3 nucleotides: TGTGCCAGCAGTGAATCGGGTAACTCCGGATCCAAAAACATTCAGTACTTC. It yields the protein CASSESGNSGSKNIQYF.

This chain links TRBV18 with TRBJ2-7; possibly TRBD1 for D (5 bases). CDR1 is KGHSH, CDR2 LQKENI, per germline. Trimming removed 4 bases at V and 4 bases at J, with 11 bases between. The CDR3 is made up of 13 amino acids. The CDR3 bases are TGTGCCAGCTCACAGACAGAAATTTACGAGCAGTACTTC. Residues: CASSQTEIYEQYF. Together with reference TRBV18 and TRBJ2-7, the CDR3 gives the full variable domain: NAGVMQNPRHLVRRRGQEARLRCSPMKGHSHVYWYRQLPEEGLKFMVYLQKENIIDESGMPKERFSAEFPKEGPSILRIQQVVRGDSAAYFCASSQTEIYEQYFGPGTRLTVT.

The chain has TRBV5-1 and TRBJ2-7, with 8 bases identical to TRBD1. Trimming removed 0 bases from V and 3 bases from J; junction bases left unmatched: 8. Germline assignment: CDR1 SGHRS and CDR2 YFSETQ. The CDR3 runs to 16 residues. The CDR3 nucleotides are TGCGCCAGCAGCTTGGAGGGACAGGTGGGGATCTACGAGCAGTACTTC. Its protein product is CASSLEGQVGIYEQYF.

This clone was seen only once. J is TRBJ2-7 and V is TRBV5-5; a possible D gene is TRBD1 (6 bases). The CDR3 runs to 14 residues. Germline V gene lookup returns CDR1 SGHKS and CDR2 YYEKEE (reference sequence). V was clipped by 2 bases and J by 5 bases, with 14 bases between them. The CDR3 bases are TGTGCCAGCAGCTTTGCCAGGGGCCCCCACGAGCAGTACTTC. Translating it yields CASSFARGPHEQYF.